This T cell receptor (beta chain) is drawn from a study of CD8 T cells in ankylosing spondylitis. Findings of the study overall: CD8+ cells made up the disease-linked clones, which were relatively rare in peripheral blood. Ankylosing spondylitis blood appeared to carry a characteristic TCR beta motif of under ten highly homologous variants.

CDR3 length: 15 amino acids. CDR1 and CDR2 (germline): DFQATT, SNEGSKA (reference sequence). The trim removed 2 bases at V and 4 bases at J, leaving 9 bases unmatched. This clonotype appeared many times. Its antigen is not known. TCRdb analysed the 5' RACE reads with MiXCR anew, one entry per CDR3 protein. The sample includes about 840,000 distinct CDR3 sequences, over 9.5% of them seen just once. Sequenced material: blood, either unsorted or a sorted T cell fraction (not recorded which). This TCR derives from a male donor with ankylosing spondylitis. This chain uses TRBV20-1 with TRBJ1-1; TRBD1 aligns across 8 bases. This chain's CDR3 is CSARRLDRGGTEAFF. The CDR3 DNA sequence: TGCAGTGCTAGACGACTAGACAGGGGAGGCACTGAAGCTTTCTTT.